This T cell receptor (beta chain) was sequenced during a study of CD8 T cells in ankylosing spondylitis. The CDR3 covers 13 residues. V lost 3 bases to trimming and J lost 5 bases, with 13 bases between them. Germline CDR1 GTSNPN, CDR2 SVGIG (reference sequence). Each CDR3 protein gets one entry after TCRdb re-called the 5' RACE reads with MiXCR. The sample holds roughly 25,000 distinct CDR3 sequences; roughly a sixth are singletons and the top ten take 28%. Sequencing was performed on blood. The chain uses TRBV30 and TRBJ2-5; the D gene is possibly TRBD2 (7 bases). This receptor was identified in a male donor with ankylosing spondylitis or in good health (not recorded which). CDR3 in DNA: TGTGCCTGGAGGAGGGGGGGTTGGGAGACCCAGTACTTC. This encodes CAWRRGGWETQYF. The whole variable domain, remainder taken from reference TRBV30 and TRBJ2-5, is SQTIHQWPATLVQPVGSPLSLECTVEGTSNPNLYWYRQAAGRGLQLLFYSVGIGQISSEVPQNLSASRPQDRQFILSSKKLLLSDSGFYLCAWRRGGWETQYFGPGTRLLVL.